These 29 T cell receptor beta chains were sequenced from one sample in a study of glioma-infiltrating T cells (dated by TCRdb to 2015 to 2016). Sequencing relied on an Illumina MiSeq. The iRepertoire nested amplicon-rescue multiplex PCR (arm-PCR) platform was used to amplify TCR alpha and beta CDR3 regions from RNA. Using fastp at Q25 and MiXCR, TCRdb reprocessed the public reads and kept productive beta chains. Rows merge per CDR3 protein into single entries with the most common DNA and genes. Present in this sample are roughly 100,000 distinct CDR3 sequences, approximately 28% of which were seen just once. The ten largest clones add up to 44% of the sample. Sequencing was performed on glioma tissue, nonneoplastic brain tissue, or PBMCs (not recorded which). All receptors derive from a human donor with low-grade glioma or glioblastoma, undergoing nonglioma brain surgery, or in good health (not recorded which).

This clonotype has a count of ten or more. J is TRBJ1-1 and V is TRBV28; D unclear. Germline CDR1 MDHEN, CDR2 SYDVKM. V gave up 1 base and J gave up 12 bases, with 12 bases separating them. There are 12 residues in the CDR3. CDR3 loop: CASSLLQKGTFF. The CDR3 nucleotides are TGTGCCAGCAGTTTATTACAGAAAGGAACTTTCTTT.

Turning to this clonotype: A much larger clone lies a single base off, so this may be a read error. The chain couples TRBV20-1 to TRBJ2-3, with D perhaps TRBD2 (7 bases). There are 13 residues in the CDR3. CDR1 and CDR2 from the germline V gene are DFQATT and SNEGSKA (reference sequence). CDR3 bases: TGCGGTGCTGGAAGGGGGGGGACAGATACGCAGTATTTT. Protein: CGAGRGGTDTQYF.

At least ten counts were recorded for this clonotype. This rearrangement joins TRBV6-1 to TRBJ1-5; the D gene is possibly TRBD1 (5 bases). The CDR3 contains 18 residues. Germline assignment: CDR1 MNHNS and CDR2 SASEGT. Trimming took off 6 bases at V and 0 bases at J, with 21 bases between the two ends. CDR3 protein: CASSSLEGIRYSNQPQHF. The CDR3 DNA follows: TGTGCCAGCAGCTCCTTGGAGGGGATCAGATATAGCAATCAGCCCCAGCATTTT.

In this sample, this clonotype turned up a few times. Given a much more abundant clone one base away, this may be a read error. This rearrangement joins TRBV6-2 or TRBV6-3 to TRBJ1-2, with D hard to call. Germline V gene data show CDR1 as MNHEY and CDR2 as SVGEGT. Trimming pared 5 bases from V and 12 bases from J, leaving 16 bases between. The CDR3 is 12 amino acids. CDR3 DNA: TGTGCCAGCAGTGTGCAGGTCGGCGGCGACACCTTC. This translates into CASSVQVGGDTF.

This clonotype was observed at least ten times. The chain links TRBV25-1 to TRBJ2-1; D gene ambiguous. Germline lookup yields CDR1 MGHDK and CDR2 SYGVNS. CDR3 length equals 11 residues. Trimming removed 4 bases from V and 3 bases from J, with 1 base in between. CDR3 sequence: CASSGYNEQFF. CDR3 nucleotide sequence: TGTGCCAGCAGTGGCTACAATGAGCAGTTCTTC.

This clonotype has just one count. A much more abundant neighbour one base away suggests this may be a read error. The genes are TRBV15 and TRBJ2-1; D ambiguous. This CDR3 contains 14 residues. Germline CDR1 and CDR2: LNHNV and YYDKDF (reference sequence). Here the CDR3 reads CANSSPGWDNEQFF. The DNA for the CDR3 is TGTGCCAACAGCAGCCCTGGCTGGGACAATGAGCAGTTCTTC. Variable domain in full (rest from reference TRBV15 and TRBJ2-1): DAMVIQNPRYQVTQFGKPVTLSCSQTLNHNVMYWYQQKSSQAPKLLFHYYDKDFNNEADTPDNFQSRRPNTSFCFLDIRSPGLGDTAMYLCANSSPGWDNEQFFGPGTRLTVL.

As for this clonotype: A much bigger clone sits one base away, suggesting this may be a read error. The chain carries TRBV20-1 and TRBJ2-1, with D unclear. Deletions cut 2 bases from V and 1 base from J, with 9 bases between. This CDR3 contains 14 residues. The germline V gene encodes CDR1 DFQATT and CDR2 SNEGSKA (reference sequence). The CDR3 here is CSARSSLSYNEQFF. CDR3 coding DNA: TGCAGTGCTAGAAGCTCTCTTTCCTACAATGAGCAGTTCTTC.

This sequence joins TRBV2 and TRBJ2-5; 9 bases fit TRBD2. The length of the CDR3 is 12 residues. Germline V gives CDR1 SNHLY, CDR2 FYNNEI. After removal of 10 bases from V and 5 bases from J, the junction contained 5 bases not matched to a gene. In DNA, the CDR3 is TGTGCCACCGGACTAGCGATGGAGACCCAGTACTTC. Encoded protein: CATGLAMETQYF.

The V gene is TRBV5-1, the J gene TRBJ2-3, with TRBD2 matching 7 bases. The CDR3 sequence is 16 residues long. CDR1 and CDR2 (germline): SGHRS, YFSETQ. V trimming: 0 bases; J trimming: 2 bases; junction bases outside the gene matches: 6. The CDR3 loop is CASSLDTGGFTDTQYF. In nucleotides, the CDR3 is TGCGCCAGCAGCTTGGATACCGGGGGGTTCACAGATACGCAGTATTTT.

In the case of this clonotype: This may come from a read error, since a much larger clone is one base off. The V gene is TRBV7-2, the J gene TRBJ1-1, with TRBD1 as a possible D gene (6 bases). The CDR3 spans 14 residues. From germline, CDR1 is SGHTA and CDR2 FQGNSA. Trimming cost V 4 bases and J 5 bases, with 14 bases left between them. The CDR3 loop is CASSSQQGGTEAFF. CDR3 coding DNA: TGTGCCAGCAGCTCGCAACAGGGAGGGACTGAAGCTTTCTTT.

The table lists this clonotype with a few counts. The chain is built from TRBV28 and TRBJ2-5, with D perhaps being TRBD1 or TRBD2 (6 bases each). CDR3 length: 14 residues. V lost 6 bases to trimming and J lost 7 bases, with 18 bases between them. Germline V CDR1 and CDR2: MDHEN, SYDVKM. CDR3 DNA: TGTGCCAGCAGGATGTTGGGGGGCAGGGCGACCCAGTACTTC. Encoded protein: CASRMLGGRATQYF.

This clonotype was counted only a few times. A much more abundant neighbour one base away suggests this may be a read error. This chain links TRBV12-3 or TRBV12-4 with TRBJ2-3, with D unclear. This CDR3 region has 12 residues. Trimming stripped 4 bases from V and 1 base from J, with 3 bases between. In DNA form, the CDR3 reads TGTGCCAGCAGTTACCGCACAGATACGCAGTATTTT. This translates into CASSYRTDTQYF.

This clonotype has more than one count but fewer than ten. The chain employs TRBV6-1 and TRBJ2-2, with TRBD1 as a possible D gene (6 bases). Germline CDR1 reads MNHNS; CDR2 reads SASEGT. The CDR3 has 14 residues. The V and J ends lost 6 bases and 4 bases respectively, with 12 bases between them. The CDR3 nucleotides read TGTGCCAGCAGGGGCTGGACAGCCACCGGGGAGCTGTTTTTT. It is translated as CASRGWTATGELFF.

Worth noting for this clonotype: This may be a read error, as it is one base from a much larger clone. The chain couples TRBV29-1 to TRBJ2-5; D might be TRBD1 (6 bases). The V gene's germline CDR1 is SQVTM and CDR2 ANQGSEA. The CDR3 contains 12 residues. V gave up 8 bases and J gave up 5 bases, with 15 bases separating them. The CDR3 protein is CSPWTDWETQYF. The CDR3 bases are TGCAGCCCGTGGACAGACTGGGAGACCCAGTACTTC. The full variable domain, its missing parts supplied by reference TRBV29-1 and TRBJ2-5, is SAVISQKPSRDICQRGTSLTIQCQVDSQVTMMFWYRQQPGQSLTLIATANQGSEATYESGFVIDKFPISRPNLTFSTLTVSNMSPEDSSIYLCSPWTDWETQYFGPGTRLLVL.

This clonotype was seen many times. The chain links TRBV7-2 to TRBJ2-3; D not certain. The CDR3 has 14 amino acids. Trimming left V 1 base short and J 4 bases short, with 9 bases between. Per the germline V gene, CDR1 is SGHTA and CDR2 is FQGNSA. The CDR3 region has the DNA TGTGCCAGCAGCTTAGGGCAGAAGGCAGATACGCAGTATTTT. Translated, it gives CASSLGQKADTQYF.

This clonotype was picked up many times. The CDR3 reads CASISRDRSFYGYTF. CDR3 nucleotides: TGTGCCAGCATCTCCCGGGACAGATCTTTCTATGGCTACACCTTC. V usage is TRBV6-1 and J usage is TRBJ1-2; 7 bases line up with TRBD1. V was pared by 7 bases and J by 4 bases, with 12 bases of the junction left unmatched. The CDR3 is 15 residues long. CDR1 and CDR2 (germline): MNHNS, SASEGT.

This clonotype has ten or more counts. The J gene is TRBJ2-2, the V gene TRBV27; D not resolved. CDR1 and CDR2 from the germline V gene are MNHEY and SMNVEV (reference sequence). The CDR3 has 13 residues. V lost 0 bases, J lost 12 bases, and 11 bases lay in between. CDR3 in amino acids: CASSLSPAAKLFF. The CDR3, as DNA: TGTGCCAGCAGTTTATCTCCCGCGGCTAAGCTGTTTTTT.

In regard to this clonotype: This may come from a read error, since a much larger clone is one base off. The chain couples TRBV7-2 to TRBJ2-7; a possible D gene is TRBD2 (6 bases). The V gene's germline CDR1 is SGHTA and CDR2 FQGNSA. Deletions cut 5 bases from V and 5 bases from J, with 22 bases between. This CDR3 spans 16 amino acids. The CDR3 is CASSRTPGLQDHEQYF. The CDR3 coding sequence is TGTGCCAGCAGCCGAACACCGGGACTCCAAGACCACGAGCAGTACTTC.

About this clonotype itself: This may be a read error, as it is one base from a much larger clone. This chain joins TRBV3-1 and TRBJ2-5; D is undetermined. This CDR3 has 14 residues. CDR1 and CDR2 (germline): LGHDT, YNNKEL (reference sequence). The CDR3 loop reads CASSLGPSSEAQYF. The CDR3 DNA is TGTGCCAGCAGCCTCGGCCCCTCATCAGAGGCCCAGTACTTC.

This clonotype was seen a handful of times. The genes are TRBV18 and TRBJ1-4; no reliable D call. V was trimmed by 6 bases and J by 0 bases, leaving 14 bases between them. Germline CDR1 KGHSH, CDR2 LQKENI. The CDR3 is 16 amino acids. The CDR3 DNA reads as TGTGCCAGCTCCCCGTTCGAGGAAGCAACTAATGAAAAACTGTTTTTT. It yields the protein CASSPFEEATNEKLFF.

The chain couples TRBV4-3 to TRBJ2-5; 8 bases agree with TRBD2. The CDR3 loop spans 18 amino acids. With 3 bases clipped from V and 7 bases from J, the junction kept 19 bases outside the gene matches. Looked up from germline, CDR1 is LGHNA and CDR2 is YSLEER. CDR3 in DNA: TGCGCCAGCAGCCAGTTACGGGGGGGCTCGGGGGTCGGGGGGACCCAGTACTTC. Protein product: CASSQLRGGSGVGGTQYF.

This clonotype has a count of ten or more. The rearrangement joins TRBV18 to TRBJ2-5; tentative D call: TRBD2 (6 bases). This CDR3 has 13 amino acids. Germline V CDR1 and CDR2: KGHSH, LQKENI. The germline V and J ends were trimmed by 11 bases and 2 bases, with 15 bases remaining between them. DNA for the CDR3: TGTGCCTCGCGAGGAGGGGAACAAGAGACCCAGTACTTC. As protein: CASRGGEQETQYF.

With regard to this clonotype: This may come from a read error, since a much larger clone is one base off. V and J are TRBV6-2 or TRBV6-3 and TRBJ2-2; 8 bases agree with TRBD1. This CDR3 region has 18 residues. The germline V gene has CDR1 MNHEY and CDR2 SVGEGT. Trimming at V came to 8 bases and at J to 3 bases, leaving 17 bases not matched to a gene. CDR3 protein: CASGFYQGAISHTGELFF. CDR3 coding DNA: TGTGCCAGCGGTTTCTACCAGGGGGCCATATCTCACACCGGGGAGCTGTTTTTT.

This clonotype was seen ten or more times. The genes are TRBV20-1 and TRBJ2-4, with 8 bases that match TRBD1. With 3 bases clipped from V and 3 bases from J, the junction kept 1 base outside the gene matches. Per the germline V gene, CDR1 is DFQATT and CDR2 is SNEGSKA (reference sequence). The CDR3 length is 13 residues. The CDR3 protein is CSASGTGKNIQYF. The CDR3, as DNA: TGCAGTGCTAGCGGGACAGGCAAAAACATTCAGTACTTC.

This clonotype has ten or more counts. This chain uses TRBV28 with TRBJ2-5; 11 bases fit TRBD2. With 8 bases clipped from V and 5 bases from J, the junction kept 4 bases outside the gene matches. From germline, CDR1 is MDHEN and CDR2 SYDVKM. CDR3 size: 13 residues. The CDR3 DNA reads TGTGCCAGCGTAGCGGGGGGGCTGGAGACCCAGTACTTC. As protein: CASVAGGLETQYF.

A note on this clonotype: Being one base from a much bigger clone, this may be a read error. The rearrangement links TRBV7-2 to TRBJ2-1; possible D gene TRBD2, 5 bases. CDR1 SGHTA and CDR2 FQGNSA come from the germline V gene. The length of the CDR3 is 13 residues. V lost 5 bases and J 8 bases, leaving 13 bases between the germline ends. DNA of the CDR3: TGTGCCAGCAGCCCCGAGGGTGGGCATGAGCAGTTCTTC. Protein product: CASSPEGGHEQFF.

This clonotype was seen a few times. The chain is built from TRBV12-3 or TRBV12-4 and TRBJ1-1; perhaps TRBD1 as D (6 bases). The V end was cut by 4 bases, the J end by 5 bases, with 20 bases between. The CDR3 sequence is 16 residues long. For the CDR3, the DNA is TGTGCCAGCAGTTCGTACCTTGGGACAAGTACGACTGAAGCTTTCTTT. The encoded protein is CASSSYLGTSTTEAFF.

To note about this clonotype: A read error may explain this, as a much larger clone is one base away. The chain has TRBV20-1 and TRBJ2-7, with TRBD2 matching 9 bases. The CDR3 loop spans 16 amino acids. Germline V gene lookup returns CDR1 DFQATT and CDR2 SNEGSKA (reference sequence). The CDR3 nucleotides read TGCAGTGCTAGATTCCGCGGGGGGGAAGGATCCTACGGGCAGTACTTC. Its protein product is CSARFRGGEGSYGQYF.

The gene calls are TRBV9 and TRBJ2-3, with 7 nucleotides matching TRBD2. CDR3 length: 15 amino acids. The V segment lost 2 bases and the J segment 4 bases; nucleotides outside the gene matches: 7. Germline lookup yields CDR1 SGDLS and CDR2 YYNGEE. The CDR3 nucleotides are TGTGCCAGCAGCGTTAGACTAGCCCGGTCAGATACGCAGTATTTT. Translation gives CASSVRLARSDTQYF.